Listed below are T cell receptor beta chains from one sample, sequenced in a study of T cells in localized non-small cell lung cancer. Only in-frame clones appear in the TCRdb table, and some are missing; sequencing was by immunoSEQ multiplex PCR. The sample has tens of thousands of clones; 92% are singletons. The sample here was peripheral blood, taken before any cancer treatment. The receptors come from a female donor of 60 years or more with stage I lung adenocarcinoma. Both conserved end residues are part of each CDR3. The D gene is left open where the match is weak. Clone size is not always given. Where it is, it says once, few, many or a class for expanded clones.

cdr3_nt: TGCAGCGTTGATATAACAGGTCAACGGGCGTACAATGAGCAGTTCTTC
cdr3_aa: CSVDITGQRAYNEQFF
j_call: TRBJ2-1
clone_size: once
d_call: .
v_call: TRBV29-1

cdr3_nt: TGTGCCAGCTCACCAGCCAGAAGCACAGATACGCAGTATTTT
cdr3_aa: CASSPARSTDTQYF
j_call: TRBJ2-3
clone_size: .
d_call: .
v_call: TRBV18

cdr3_nt: TGTGCCAGCAGTTACTCGGGGGGTTCTGGATCACCCCTCCACTTT
cdr3_aa: CASSYSGGSGSPLHF
j_call: TRBJ1-6
clone_size: .
d_call: .
v_call: TRBV6-6

cdr3_nt: TGTGCCAGCAGCTTGGACAGGGCCGTCTATGGCTACACCTTC
cdr3_aa: CASSLDRAVYGYTF
j_call: TRBJ1-2
clone_size: .
d_call: TRBD1
v_call: TRBV13

cdr3_nt: TGTGCCAGCAGTTTCCAAGCCCAAGAGACCCAGTACTTC
cdr3_aa: CASSFQAQETQYF
j_call: TRBJ2-5
clone_size: .
d_call: .
v_call: TRBV28

cdr3_nt: TGTGCCAGCAGTGCAAGGGAAGAGACCCAGTACTTC
cdr3_aa: CASSAREETQYF
j_call: TRBJ2-5
clone_size: .
d_call: .
v_call: TRBV27

cdr3_nt: TGTGCCAGCTCACGGGACAGGGCAGATACGCAGTATTTT
cdr3_aa: CASSRDRADTQYF
j_call: TRBJ2-3
clone_size: .
d_call: TRBD1
v_call: TRBV18

cdr3_nt: TGCGCCAGCAGCTCGCTTCCTAATAGCGGGGGCCCCGCACAGGATACGCAGTATTTT
cdr3_aa: CASSSLPNSGGPAQDTQYF
j_call: TRBJ2-3
clone_size: .
d_call: TRBD2
v_call: TRBV5-1

cdr3_nt: TGTGCCAGCAGCCGGACAGGGGGCAACTACGAGCAGTACTTC
cdr3_aa: CASSRTGGNYEQYF
j_call: TRBJ2-7
clone_size: .
d_call: TRBD1
v_call: TRBV7-9

cdr3_nt: TGTGCCAGTAGGGACAGCCCAAAGAACACCGGGGAGCTGTTTTTT
cdr3_aa: CASRDSPKNTGELFF
j_call: TRBJ2-2
clone_size: .
d_call: .
v_call: TRBV19

cdr3_nt: TGTGCCAGCAGTTTATCGTTTTTAGGAATGGACACTGAAGCTTTCTTT
cdr3_aa: CASSLSFLGMDTEAFF
j_call: TRBJ1-1
clone_size: .
d_call: .
v_call: TRBV28

cdr3_nt: TGTGCCAGCACCATGAAGGGATACCGGCAAGAGACCCAGTACTTC
cdr3_aa: CASTMKGYRQETQYF
j_call: TRBJ2-5
clone_size: .
d_call: .
v_call: TRBV5-4

cdr3_nt: TGTGCCAGCAGACAGATAGGAGCCTACGAGCAGTACTTC
cdr3_aa: CASRQIGAYEQYF
j_call: TRBJ2-7
clone_size: .
d_call: .
v_call: TRBV7-2

cdr3_nt: TGTGCCAGCTCACCAACAGGAACCCCTGAAGCTTTCTTT
cdr3_aa: CASSPTGTPEAFF
j_call: TRBJ1-1
clone_size: .
d_call: .
v_call: TRBV18

cdr3_nt: TGCGCCAGCAGCCAAGTCGTGACGGGCTACGAGCAGTACTTC
cdr3_aa: CASSQVVTGYEQYF
j_call: TRBJ2-7
clone_size: .
d_call: .
v_call: TRBV4-1

cdr3_nt: TGTGCCAGCAGTTTAGCGGGCTACGAGCAGTACTTC
cdr3_aa: CASSLAGYEQYF
j_call: TRBJ2-7
clone_size: once
d_call: .
v_call: TRBV28

cdr3_nt: TGTGCCTGGAGTGTGTACAGTGCAGGGGAGCTGTTTTTT
cdr3_aa: CAWSVYSAGELFF
j_call: TRBJ2-2
clone_size: .
d_call: .
v_call: TRBV30

cdr3_nt: TGTGCCAGCAGCCGATCCCCTACAGGGAACTATGGCTACACCTTC
cdr3_aa: CASSRSPTGNYGYTF
j_call: TRBJ1-2
clone_size: .
d_call: .
v_call: TRBV28

cdr3_nt: TGTGCCAGCAGCAAGAGTCCGGGACAGGGGACCGGGGAGCTGTTTTTT
cdr3_aa: CASSKSPGQGTGELFF
j_call: TRBJ2-2
clone_size: .
d_call: TRBD1
v_call: TRBV11-3

cdr3_nt: TGTGCCAGCAGTAGTGAGGTGAACACTGAAGCTTTCTTT
cdr3_aa: CASSSEVNTEAFF
j_call: TRBJ1-1
clone_size: .
d_call: .
v_call: TRBV5-4

cdr3_nt: TGTGCCTGGAGTGTACATGGTAATGGCTACACCTTC
cdr3_aa: CAWSVHGNGYTF
j_call: TRBJ1-2
clone_size: .
d_call: .
v_call: TRBV30

cdr3_nt: TGTGCCAGCAGCCGTTGGGGCGGGGGTAACACCGGGGAGCTGTTTTTT
cdr3_aa: CASSRWGGGNTGELFF
j_call: TRBJ2-2
clone_size: .
d_call: TRBD2
v_call: TRBV7-2

cdr3_nt: TGTGCCAGCAGACCTCCCGACAGGTCGAACACTGAAGCTTTCTTT
cdr3_aa: CASRPPDRSNTEAFF
j_call: TRBJ1-1
clone_size: .
d_call: .
v_call: TRBV13

cdr3_nt: TGTGCCATCAGTGCCACTCGACCCGGACAGGGACTGGACATTCAGTACTTC
cdr3_aa: CAISATRPGQGLDIQYF
j_call: TRBJ2-4
clone_size: once
d_call: TRBD1
v_call: TRBV10-3

cdr3_nt: TGTGCCAGCTCGGGACAAGCGGGGGGGCATAATGAGCAGTTCTTC
cdr3_aa: CASSGQAGGHNEQFF
j_call: TRBJ2-1
clone_size: .
d_call: TRBD2
v_call: TRBV18

cdr3_nt: TGTGCCAGCAGCCAATTAGGAGCGGGGGGCCACGAGCAGTACTTC
cdr3_aa: CASSQLGAGGHEQYF
j_call: TRBJ2-7
clone_size: .
d_call: TRBD2
v_call: TRBV7-2

cdr3_nt: TGCGCCAGCAGCTTGTCCCCGGGACAGGGTGAAGCTTTCTTT
cdr3_aa: CASSLSPGQGEAFF
j_call: TRBJ1-1
clone_size: .
d_call: TRBD1
v_call: TRBV5-1

cdr3_nt: TGTGCCAGCAGCGTAGATGGGGATGGCTACACCTTC
cdr3_aa: CASSVDGDGYTF
j_call: TRBJ1-2
clone_size: .
d_call: .
v_call: TRBV9

cdr3_nt: TGCGCCAGCAGCTTGGAGGCAGGCAGGGAGACCCAGTACTTC
cdr3_aa: CASSLEAGRETQYF
j_call: TRBJ2-5
clone_size: .
d_call: .
v_call: TRBV5-1

cdr3_nt: TGTGCCAGCAGCTTAGTTTTCCAGGGGCGAACCCACACCTACTACGAGCAGTACTTC
cdr3_aa: CASSLVFQGRTHTYYEQYF
j_call: TRBJ2-7
clone_size: once
d_call: .
v_call: TRBV7-9

cdr3_nt: TGTGCCAGCAGCTTTTCGGAACAGGGGGTGGAGACCCAGTACTTC
cdr3_aa: CASSFSEQGVETQYF
j_call: TRBJ2-5
clone_size: once
d_call: TRBD1
v_call: TRBV7-7

cdr3_nt: TGCGCCAGCAGCCCTCGGACAGCCTACGAGCAGTACTTC
cdr3_aa: CASSPRTAYEQYF
j_call: TRBJ2-7
clone_size: .
d_call: .
v_call: TRBV5-1

cdr3_nt: .
cdr3_aa: CASSSSGSGGLFF
j_call: TRBJ2-1
clone_size: .
d_call: .
v_call: TRBV28

cdr3_nt: TGTGCCAGCAGGTCCGGGGGGGTGAACACTGAAGCTTTCTTT
cdr3_aa: CASRSGGVNTEAFF
j_call: TRBJ1-1
clone_size: .
d_call: .
v_call: TRBV27

cdr3_nt: TGTGCCAGCAGCTTGGAAGGGACCAACTATGGCTACACCTTC
cdr3_aa: CASSLEGTNYGYTF
j_call: TRBJ1-2
clone_size: .
d_call: .
v_call: TRBV5-4

cdr3_nt: TGTGCCAGCAGCTCCCGGACAGGGGCAGATACGCAGTATTTT
cdr3_aa: CASSSRTGADTQYF
j_call: TRBJ2-3
clone_size: .
d_call: TRBD1
v_call: TRBV5-4

cdr3_nt: TGCGCCAGCAGCCAAGATTGGGGGCGAGGATCACCCCTCCACTTT
cdr3_aa: CASSQDWGRGSPLHF
j_call: TRBJ1-6
clone_size: .
d_call: .
v_call: TRBV4-3

cdr3_nt: TGTGCCAGCTCACCACCGACCAACACTGAAGCTTTCTTT
cdr3_aa: CASSPPTNTEAFF
j_call: TRBJ1-1
clone_size: .
d_call: .
v_call: TRBV18

cdr3_nt: TGTGCCTGGGACAGGGGGTTGTTAGAGACCCAGTACTTC
cdr3_aa: CAWDRGLLETQYF
j_call: TRBJ2-5
clone_size: .
d_call: TRBD1
v_call: TRBV30

cdr3_nt: TGCGCCAGCAGCTTGGGCGACGCCGGGGCTGAAGCTTTCTTT
cdr3_aa: CASSLGDAGAEAFF
j_call: TRBJ1-1
clone_size: .
d_call: .
v_call: TRBV5-1

cdr3_nt: TGTGCCAGCTCACATGACAGGAATAATTCACCCCTCCACTTT
cdr3_aa: CASSHDRNNSPLHF
j_call: TRBJ1-6
clone_size: .
d_call: .
v_call: TRBV18

cdr3_nt: TGTGCCAGCAGTTTAGGCAGGGGAAGTCAGCCCCAGCATTTT
cdr3_aa: CASSLGRGSQPQHF
j_call: TRBJ1-5
clone_size: .
d_call: .
v_call: TRBV28

cdr3_nt: TGTGCCAGCGCCATCCTGAACACTGAAGCTTTCTTT
cdr3_aa: CASAILNTEAFF
j_call: TRBJ1-1
clone_size: few
d_call: .
v_call: TRBV7-9

cdr3_nt: TGTGCCATCAGTGGAAGGGGGCCCGACTACGAGCAGTACTTC
cdr3_aa: CAISGRGPDYEQYF
j_call: TRBJ2-7
clone_size: .
d_call: TRBD1
v_call: TRBV10-3

cdr3_nt: TGTGCCAGCAGCCCAAACGACAGGGGGCGAACCAGGGGTTCACCCCTCCACTTT
cdr3_aa: CASSPNDRGRTRGSPLHF
j_call: TRBJ1-6
clone_size: .
d_call: TRBD1
v_call: TRBV7-2

cdr3_nt: TGCGCCAGCAGCTCCGGACAGGCCACAGATACGCAGTATTTT
cdr3_aa: CASSSGQATDTQYF
j_call: TRBJ2-3
clone_size: .
d_call: TRBD1
v_call: TRBV5-1

cdr3_nt: TGCGCCAGCAGCTTGGCCATCAGGGCCGAGCAGTACTTC
cdr3_aa: CASSLAIRAEQYF
j_call: TRBJ2-7
clone_size: .
d_call: .
v_call: TRBV5-1

cdr3_nt: TGTGCCAGCAGTTCACAGGGCTGGGCCTACGAGCAGTACTTC
cdr3_aa: CASSSQGWAYEQYF
j_call: TRBJ2-7
clone_size: .
d_call: .
v_call: TRBV28

cdr3_nt: TGTGCCACCAGCGGAAATCCGACAGGGAGGCTCCGGCAGCCCCAGCATTTT
cdr3_aa: CATSGNPTGRLRQPQHF
j_call: TRBJ1-5
clone_size: .
d_call: TRBD1
v_call: TRBV15

cdr3_nt: TGTGCCAACGTCCCGGCAGGAGGAAATCAGCCCCAGCATTTT
cdr3_aa: CANVPAGGNQPQHF
j_call: TRBJ1-5
clone_size: once
d_call: .
v_call: TRBV14

cdr3_nt: TGTGCCAGCAGTAGACAGTTAGGCTACGAGCAGTACTTC
cdr3_aa: CASSRQLGYEQYF
j_call: TRBJ2-7
clone_size: .
d_call: .
v_call: TRBV6-5

cdr3_nt: TGTGCCAGCAGTTACTCAGCAGGGAACTATGGCTACACCTTC
cdr3_aa: CASSYSAGNYGYTF
j_call: TRBJ1-2
clone_size: .
d_call: .
v_call: TRBV6-5

cdr3_nt: TGTGCCAGCAGCATCGGGGGGGCTGGGGCCAACGTCCTGACTTTC
cdr3_aa: CASSIGGAGANVLTF
j_call: TRBJ2-6
clone_size: .
d_call: TRBD2
v_call: TRBV5-4

cdr3_nt: TGTGCCAGCAGTCCAGAACACAGGGTTTCCTACGAGCAGTACTTC
cdr3_aa: CASSPEHRVSYEQYF
j_call: TRBJ2-7
clone_size: .
d_call: .
v_call: TRBV27

cdr3_nt: TGTGCCAGCAGACGTAGCGCTAACTATGGCTACACCTTC
cdr3_aa: CASRRSANYGYTF
j_call: TRBJ1-2
clone_size: .
d_call: .
v_call: TRBV28